Below, 2 T cell receptor beta chains from the same sample are listed, as sequenced in a study of cytomegalovirus exposure and HLA in healthy donors. The PCR was carried out with 60 Vbeta primers and 13 Jbeta primers. Method: immunoSEQ multiplex PCR; TCRdb's copy keeps in-frame clones and lacks some. Among fewer than 250,000 clones listed, about four fifths were seen once. Sequencing input: PBMCs. These receptors came from a man aged 25 to 40 in good health and CMV-seronegative.

V and J are TRBV10-3 and TRBJ2-3, with 9 nucleotides matching TRBD2. Germline V CDR1 and CDR2: ENHRY, SYGVKD. The CDR3 runs 17 residues. J lost 0 bases, V lost 3 bases, and 7 bases had no gene match. This CDR3 is CAISDGTSTQSTDTQYF. In nucleotides, the CDR3 is TGTGCCATCAGTGACGGGACTAGCACCCAGAGCACAGATACGCAGTATTTT.

Concerning this clone itself: Germline is not matched at one junction end, which may reflect a read error. The gene calls are TRBV5-6 and TRBJ2-5; 14 bases are shared with TRBD2. Per germline, CDR1 SGHDT and CDR2 YYEEEE. CDR3 length: 13 amino acids. The CDR3 coding sequence is TGTGCCAGCAGCTATACGACTAGCGGGGGGGTGAACTTC. The encoded protein is CASSYTTSGGVNF.